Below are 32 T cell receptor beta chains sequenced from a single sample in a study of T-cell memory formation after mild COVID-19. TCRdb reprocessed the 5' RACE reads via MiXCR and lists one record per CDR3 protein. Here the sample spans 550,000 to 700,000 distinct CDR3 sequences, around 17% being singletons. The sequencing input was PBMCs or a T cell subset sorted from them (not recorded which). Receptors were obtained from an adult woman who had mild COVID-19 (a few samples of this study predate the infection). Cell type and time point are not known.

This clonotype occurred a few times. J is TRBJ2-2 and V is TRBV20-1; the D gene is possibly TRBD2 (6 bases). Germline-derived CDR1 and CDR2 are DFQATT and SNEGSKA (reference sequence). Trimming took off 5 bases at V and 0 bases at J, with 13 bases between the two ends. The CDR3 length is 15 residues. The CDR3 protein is CSASGVSPNTGELFF. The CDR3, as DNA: TGCAGTGCTTCGGGAGTTTCCCCGAACACCGGGGAGCTGTTTTTT.

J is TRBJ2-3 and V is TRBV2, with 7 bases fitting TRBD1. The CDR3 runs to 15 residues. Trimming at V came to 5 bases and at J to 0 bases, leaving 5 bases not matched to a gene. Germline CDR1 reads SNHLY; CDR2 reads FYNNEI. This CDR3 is CASSRGGSSTDTQYF. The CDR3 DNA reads TGTGCCAGCAGTCGAGGGGGCAGCAGCACAGATACGCAGTATTTT.

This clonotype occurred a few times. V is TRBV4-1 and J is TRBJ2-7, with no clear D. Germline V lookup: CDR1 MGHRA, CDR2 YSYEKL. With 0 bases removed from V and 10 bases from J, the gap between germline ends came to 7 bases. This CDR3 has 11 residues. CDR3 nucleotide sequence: TGCGCCAGCAGCCAAGATCAGGCCCAGTACTTC. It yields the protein CASSQDQAQYF.

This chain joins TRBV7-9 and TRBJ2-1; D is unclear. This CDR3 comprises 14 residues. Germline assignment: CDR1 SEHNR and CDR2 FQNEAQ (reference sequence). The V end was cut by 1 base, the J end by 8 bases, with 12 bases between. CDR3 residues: CASSLEFGGDEQFF. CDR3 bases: TGTGCCAGCAGCTTAGAGTTCGGTGGGGATGAGCAGTTCTTC. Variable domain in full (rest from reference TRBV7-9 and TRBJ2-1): DTGVSQNPRHKITKRGQNVTFRCDPISEHNRLYWYRQTLGQGPEFLTYFQNEAQLEKSRLLSDRFSAERPKGSFSTLEIQRTEQGDSAMYLCASSLEFGGDEQFFGPGTRLTVL.

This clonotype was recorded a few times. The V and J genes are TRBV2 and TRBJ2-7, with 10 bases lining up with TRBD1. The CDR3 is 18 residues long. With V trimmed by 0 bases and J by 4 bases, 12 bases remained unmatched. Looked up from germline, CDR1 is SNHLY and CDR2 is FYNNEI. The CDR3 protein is CASSEALRGDRGIYEQYF. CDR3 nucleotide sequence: TGTGCCAGCAGTGAAGCGCTTCGAGGGGACAGGGGAATATACGAGCAGTACTTC.

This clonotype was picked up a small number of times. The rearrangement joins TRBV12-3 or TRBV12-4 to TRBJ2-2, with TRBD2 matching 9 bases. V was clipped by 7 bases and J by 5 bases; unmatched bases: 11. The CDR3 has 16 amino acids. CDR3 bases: TGTGCCAGCACCCCTTGGCGGGAGGGTGGTACCGGGGAGCTGTTTTTT. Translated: CASTPWREGGTGELFF.

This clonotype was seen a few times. Here the CDR3 reads CSVGQGIGEQYF. The CDR3 DNA reads as TGCAGCGTGGGACAGGGGATAGGGGAGCAGTACTTC. The rearrangement joins TRBV29-1 to TRBJ2-7; 10 bases align to TRBD1. CDR1 SQVTM and CDR2 ANQGSEA come from the germline V gene. V lost 6 bases to trimming and J lost 7 bases; unmatched junction nucleotides: 6. The CDR3 has 12 residues.

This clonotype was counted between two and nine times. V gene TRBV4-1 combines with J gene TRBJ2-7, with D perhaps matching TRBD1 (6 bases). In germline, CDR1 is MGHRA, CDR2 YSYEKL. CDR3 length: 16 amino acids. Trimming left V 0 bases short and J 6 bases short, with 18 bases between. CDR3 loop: CASSQDLQGELREQYF. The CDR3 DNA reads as TGCGCCAGCAGCCAAGATCTACAGGGCGAGTTACGCGAGCAGTACTTC.

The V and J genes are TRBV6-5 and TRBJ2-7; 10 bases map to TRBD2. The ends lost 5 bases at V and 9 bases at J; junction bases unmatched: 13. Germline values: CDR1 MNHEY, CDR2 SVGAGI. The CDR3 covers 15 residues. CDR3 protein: CASSPGLAVSLGQYF. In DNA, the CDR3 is TGTGCCAGCAGTCCCGGACTAGCGGTCTCCTTAGGGCAGTACTTC.

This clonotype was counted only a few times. In DNA, the CDR3 is TGTGCCAGCAGCCAAGATAGGGGGCTCATCTATGGCTACACCTTC. Its translation: CASSQDRGLIYGYTF. This sequence joins TRBV3-1 and TRBJ1-2, with 7 bases that match TRBD1. V dropped 0 bases and J dropped 4; count of bases not matched to a gene: 5. The CDR3 extends over 15 amino acids. Germline CDR1 and CDR2: LGHDT and YNNKEL (reference sequence).

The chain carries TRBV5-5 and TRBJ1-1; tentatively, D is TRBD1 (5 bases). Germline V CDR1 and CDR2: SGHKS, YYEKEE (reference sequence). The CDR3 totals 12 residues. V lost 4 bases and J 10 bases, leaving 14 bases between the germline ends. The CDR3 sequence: CASSSSGRAAFF. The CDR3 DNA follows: TGTGCCAGCAGCAGCTCAGGGCGTGCAGCTTTCTTT.

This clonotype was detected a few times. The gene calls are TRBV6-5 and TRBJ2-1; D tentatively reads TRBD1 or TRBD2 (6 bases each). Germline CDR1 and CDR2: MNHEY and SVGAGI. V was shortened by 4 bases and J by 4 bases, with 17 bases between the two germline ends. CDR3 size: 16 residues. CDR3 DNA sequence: TGTGCCAGCAGTTTGGAGGGGGGCATCCGATACAATGAGCAGTTCTTC. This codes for CASSLEGGIRYNEQFF.

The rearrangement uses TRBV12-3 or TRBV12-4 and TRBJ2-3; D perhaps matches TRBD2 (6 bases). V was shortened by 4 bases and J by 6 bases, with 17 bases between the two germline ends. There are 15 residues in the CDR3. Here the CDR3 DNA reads TGTGCCAGCAGTTCCCAGGAGGGACTCCGGGATACGCAGTATTTT. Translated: CASSSQEGLRDTQYF.

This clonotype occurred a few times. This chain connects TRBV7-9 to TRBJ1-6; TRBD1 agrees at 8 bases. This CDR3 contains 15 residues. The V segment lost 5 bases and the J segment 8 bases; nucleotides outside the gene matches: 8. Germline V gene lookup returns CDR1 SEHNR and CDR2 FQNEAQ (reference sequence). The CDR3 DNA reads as TGTGCCAGCAGCCTGACGACAGGGGCGGATTCACCCCTCCACTTT. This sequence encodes CASSLTTGADSPLHF.

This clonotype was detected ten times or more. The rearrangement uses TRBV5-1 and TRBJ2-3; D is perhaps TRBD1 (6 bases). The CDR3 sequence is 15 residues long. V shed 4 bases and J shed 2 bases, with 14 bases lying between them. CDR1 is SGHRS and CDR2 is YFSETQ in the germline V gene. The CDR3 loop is CASSRQGPFTDTQYF. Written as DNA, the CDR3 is TGCGCCAGCAGCCGTCAGGGGCCCTTCACAGATACGCAGTATTTT.

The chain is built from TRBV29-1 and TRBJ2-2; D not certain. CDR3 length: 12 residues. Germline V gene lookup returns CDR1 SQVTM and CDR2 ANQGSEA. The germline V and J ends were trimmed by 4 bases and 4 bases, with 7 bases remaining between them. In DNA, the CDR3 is TGCAGCGTTGTCCCTGTCACCGGGGAGCTGTTTTTT. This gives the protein CSVVPVTGELFF.

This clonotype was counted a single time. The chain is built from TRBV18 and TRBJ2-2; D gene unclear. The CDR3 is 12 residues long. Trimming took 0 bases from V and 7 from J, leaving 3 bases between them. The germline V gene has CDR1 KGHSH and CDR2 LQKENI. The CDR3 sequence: CASSPPGGELFF. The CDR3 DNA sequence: TGTGCCAGCTCACCACCCGGCGGGGAGCTGTTTTTT.

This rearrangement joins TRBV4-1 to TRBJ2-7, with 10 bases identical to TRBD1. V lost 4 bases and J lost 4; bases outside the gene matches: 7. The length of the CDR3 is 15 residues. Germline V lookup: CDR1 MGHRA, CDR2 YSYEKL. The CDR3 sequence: CASSRSGTGEYEQYF. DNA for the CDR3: TGCGCCAGCAGCCGTTCCGGGACAGGGGAGTACGAGCAGTACTTC.

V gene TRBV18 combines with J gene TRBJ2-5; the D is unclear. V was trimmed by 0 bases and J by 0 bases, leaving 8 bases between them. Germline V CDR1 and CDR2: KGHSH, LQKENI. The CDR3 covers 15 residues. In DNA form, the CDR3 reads TGTGCCAGCTCACCACCGTCGGAGTACCAAGAGACCCAGTACTTC. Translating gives CASSPPSEYQETQYF.

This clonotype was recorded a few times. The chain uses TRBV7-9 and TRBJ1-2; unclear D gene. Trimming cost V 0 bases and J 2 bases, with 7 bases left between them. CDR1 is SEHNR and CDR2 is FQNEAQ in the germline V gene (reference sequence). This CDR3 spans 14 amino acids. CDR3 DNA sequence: TGTGCCAGCAGCTTAGCCGCGGGAAACTATGGCTACACCTTC. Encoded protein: CASSLAAGNYGYTF.

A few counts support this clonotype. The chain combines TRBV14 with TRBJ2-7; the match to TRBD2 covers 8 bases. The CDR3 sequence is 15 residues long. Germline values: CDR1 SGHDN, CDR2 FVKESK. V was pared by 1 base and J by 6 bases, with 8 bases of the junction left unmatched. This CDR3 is CASSQVGRAFGEQYF. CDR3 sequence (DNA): TGTGCCAGCAGCCAAGTCGGGAGGGCCTTTGGCGAGCAGTACTTC.

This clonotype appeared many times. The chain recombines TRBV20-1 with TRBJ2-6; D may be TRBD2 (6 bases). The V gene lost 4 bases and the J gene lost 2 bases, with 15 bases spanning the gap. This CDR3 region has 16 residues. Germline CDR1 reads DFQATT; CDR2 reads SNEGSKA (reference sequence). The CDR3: CSATRWGETGANVLTF. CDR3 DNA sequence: TGCAGTGCTACTCGGTGGGGGGAAACTGGGGCCAACGTCCTGACTTTC.

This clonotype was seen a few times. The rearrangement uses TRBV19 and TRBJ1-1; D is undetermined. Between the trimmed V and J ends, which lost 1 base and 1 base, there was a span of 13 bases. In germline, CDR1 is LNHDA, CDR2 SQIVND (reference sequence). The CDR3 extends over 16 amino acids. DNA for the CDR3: TGTGCCAGTAGTATAGTGATCGGTCTTGGGAACACTGAAGCTTTCTTT. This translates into CASSIVIGLGNTEAFF. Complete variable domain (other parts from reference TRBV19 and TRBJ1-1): DGGITQSPKYLFRKEGQNVTLSCEQNLNHDAMYWYRQDPGQGLRLIYYSQIVNDFQKGDIAEGYSVSREKKESFPLTVTSAQKNPTAFYLCASSIVIGLGNTEAFFGQGTRLTVV.

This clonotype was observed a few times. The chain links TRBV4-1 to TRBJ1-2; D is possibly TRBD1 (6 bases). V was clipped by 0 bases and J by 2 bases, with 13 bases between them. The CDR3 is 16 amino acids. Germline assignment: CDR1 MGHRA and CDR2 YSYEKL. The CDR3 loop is CASSQDIRGGNYGYTF. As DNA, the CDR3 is TGCGCCAGCAGCCAAGATATCAGGGGAGGGAACTATGGCTACACCTTC.

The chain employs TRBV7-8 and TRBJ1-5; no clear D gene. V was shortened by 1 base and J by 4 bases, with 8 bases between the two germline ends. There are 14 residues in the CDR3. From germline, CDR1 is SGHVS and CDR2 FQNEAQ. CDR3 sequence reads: CASSLEPDNQPQHF. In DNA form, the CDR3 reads TGTGCCAGCAGCTTAGAGCCAGATAATCAGCCCCAGCATTTT.

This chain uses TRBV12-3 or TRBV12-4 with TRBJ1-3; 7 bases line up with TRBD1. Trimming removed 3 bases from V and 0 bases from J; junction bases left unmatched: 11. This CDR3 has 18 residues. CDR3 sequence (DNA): TGTGCCAGCAGTTTCCTAGGGACAGCTACTCTCTCTGGAAACACCATATATTTT. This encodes CASSFLGTATLSGNTIYF.

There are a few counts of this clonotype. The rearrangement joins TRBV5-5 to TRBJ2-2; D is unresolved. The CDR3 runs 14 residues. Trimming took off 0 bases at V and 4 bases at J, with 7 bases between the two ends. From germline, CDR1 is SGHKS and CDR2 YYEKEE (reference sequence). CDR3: CASSLEVGTGELFF. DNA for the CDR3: TGTGCCAGCAGCTTGGAGGTGGGCACCGGGGAGCTGTTTTTT.

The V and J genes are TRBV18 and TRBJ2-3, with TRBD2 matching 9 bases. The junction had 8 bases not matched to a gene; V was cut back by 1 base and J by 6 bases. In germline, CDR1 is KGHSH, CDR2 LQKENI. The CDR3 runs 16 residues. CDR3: CASSPLWLAGNDTQYF. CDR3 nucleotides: TGTGCCAGCTCACCACTATGGCTAGCGGGAAATGATACGCAGTATTTT. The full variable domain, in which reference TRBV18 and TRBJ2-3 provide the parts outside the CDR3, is NAGVMQNPRHLVRRRGQEARLRCSPMKGHSHVYWYRQLPEEGLKFMVYLQKENIIDESGMPKERFSAEFPKEGPSILRIQQVVRGDSAAYFCASSPLWLAGNDTQYFGPGTRLTVL.

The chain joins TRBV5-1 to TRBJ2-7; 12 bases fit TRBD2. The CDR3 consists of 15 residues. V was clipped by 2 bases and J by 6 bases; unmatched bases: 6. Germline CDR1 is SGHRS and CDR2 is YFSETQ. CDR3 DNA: TGCGCCAGCAGCTTACGGACTAGCGGGGTAGGCGAGCAGTACTTC. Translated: CASSLRTSGVGEQYF.

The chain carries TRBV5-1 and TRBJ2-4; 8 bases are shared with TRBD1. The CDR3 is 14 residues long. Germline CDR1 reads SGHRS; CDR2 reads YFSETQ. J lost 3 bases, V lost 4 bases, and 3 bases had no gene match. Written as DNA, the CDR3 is TGCGCCAGCAGCGGACAGGGAGGCAAAAACATTCAGTACTTC. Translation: CASSGQGGKNIQYF.

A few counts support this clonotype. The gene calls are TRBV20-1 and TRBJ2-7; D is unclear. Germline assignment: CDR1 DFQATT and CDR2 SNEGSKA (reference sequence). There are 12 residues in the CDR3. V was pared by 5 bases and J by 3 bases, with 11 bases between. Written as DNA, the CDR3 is TGCAGTGCTCCACGAAGCTACTACGAGCAGTACTTC. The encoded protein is CSAPRSYYEQYF.

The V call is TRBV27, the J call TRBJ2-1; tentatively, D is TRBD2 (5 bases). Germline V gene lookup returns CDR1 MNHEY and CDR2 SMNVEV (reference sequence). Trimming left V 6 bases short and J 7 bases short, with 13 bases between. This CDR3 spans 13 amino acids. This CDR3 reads CASRVSGVNEQFF. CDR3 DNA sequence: TGTGCCAGCAGAGTCTCCGGGGTAAATGAGCAGTTCTTC.